Listed below are T cell receptor beta chains from one sample, sequenced in a study of T-cell memory formation after mild COVID-19. From the 5' RACE reads, TCRdb called clonotypes with MiXCR, one entry per CDR3 protein. Of around 510,000 distinct CDR3 sequences in the sample, 20% to 25% are singletons; the top ten hold approximately 8.4%. Sequencing was carried out using PBMCs or a T cell subset sorted from them (not recorded which). The receptors shown here come from an adult woman who had mild COVID-19 (a few samples of this study predate the infection). Cell type and time point are not known. Each CDR3 is given with its conserved first and last residue. A D gene is named only where the DNA matches it firmly. For some rows the clone size is stated as once, few or many, or as a class when expanded; others skip it.

CDR3 DNA: TGCAGCGTCCGTCCTACTAGCGGGAGTTGGTACAATGAGCAGTTCTTC; CDR3 protein: CSVRPTSGSWYNEQFF; clone size: -; V gene: TRBV29-1; D gene: TRBD2; J gene: TRBJ2-1
CDR3 DNA: TGTGCCAGCAGCGGGACAGTCGAAGCTTTCTTT; CDR3 protein: CASSGTVEAFF; clone size: few; V gene: TRBV12-3/TRBV12-4; D gene: TRBD1; J gene: TRBJ1-1
CDR3 DNA: TGTGCCAGCAGCCCGAGGTGGGGCTATGGCTACACCTTC; CDR3 protein: CASSPRWGYGYTF; clone size: -; V gene: TRBV5-6; D gene: -; J gene: TRBJ1-2
CDR3 DNA: TGCGCCAGCAGCCAATCTGGCAGGGTAAACACCGGGGAGCTGTTTTTT; CDR3 protein: CASSQSGRVNTGELFF; clone size: -; V gene: TRBV4-3; D gene: -; J gene: TRBJ2-2
CDR3 DNA: TGTGCCAGCAGCTCCGTGTCGGGCAGCGGGAGGGCCTGGGCAGAGACCCAGTACTTC; CDR3 protein: CASSSVSGSGRAWAETQYF; clone size: -; V gene: TRBV7-9; D gene: TRBD2; J gene: TRBJ2-5
CDR3 DNA: TGTGCCAGCAGTGAAAGCCTTAAAGAGACTTTC; CDR3 protein: CASSESLKETF; clone size: few; V gene: TRBV2; D gene: -; J gene: TRBJ2-6
CDR3 DNA: TGCAGCGTTGGAGGTAATGAGCAGTTCTTC; CDR3 protein: CSVGGNEQFF; clone size: many; V gene: TRBV29-1; D gene: -; J gene: TRBJ2-1
CDR3 DNA: TGTGCCAGCAGCGTGGACAACTCCTACGAGCAGTACTTC; CDR3 protein: CASSVDNSYEQYF; clone size: few; V gene: TRBV7-6; D gene: -; J gene: TRBJ2-7
CDR3 DNA: TGTGCCATCTCCATGGGGCAAGGAGTGTCCGGGGAGCTGTTTTTT; CDR3 protein: CAISMGQGVSGELFF; clone size: few; V gene: TRBV12-3/TRBV12-4; D gene: -; J gene: TRBJ2-2
CDR3 DNA: TGTGCCAGCAGTTTAATAACGATGGCCAATGAGCAGTTCTTC; CDR3 protein: CASSLITMANEQFF; clone size: -; V gene: TRBV27; D gene: -; J gene: TRBJ2-1
CDR3 DNA: TGTGCCAGCAGCCCCCGTAGAAATTCACCCCTCCACTTT; CDR3 protein: CASSPRRNSPLHF; clone size: once; V gene: TRBV12-3/TRBV12-4; D gene: -; J gene: TRBJ1-6
CDR3 DNA: TGTGCCAGCAGCCCCCGGGACAGGGGAGCAGATACGCAGTATTTT; CDR3 protein: CASSPRDRGADTQYF; clone size: -; V gene: TRBV7-3; D gene: TRBD1; J gene: TRBJ2-3
CDR3 DNA: TGTGCCAGCAGGAGGACAGGGTCGGAGACCCAGTACTTC; CDR3 protein: CASRRTGSETQYF; clone size: few; V gene: TRBV6-5; D gene: TRBD1; J gene: TRBJ2-5
CDR3 DNA: TGTGCCAGCAGTTTAAGAGGTATAGGAGATACGCAGTATTTT; CDR3 protein: CASSLRGIGDTQYF; clone size: few; V gene: TRBV12-3/TRBV12-4; D gene: -; J gene: TRBJ2-3
CDR3 DNA: TGTGCCAGCCGGACAGGGTTGAGCACCTACGAGCAGTACTTC; CDR3 protein: CASRTGLSTYEQYF; clone size: -; V gene: TRBV5-4; D gene: TRBD1; J gene: TRBJ2-7